This T cell receptor beta chain was retrieved from a study of Ad26.COV2.S vaccination and SARS-CoV-2 variants. Trimming removed 6 bases from V and 3 bases from J, with 9 bases in between. The germline V gene has CDR1 MNHNS and CDR2 SASEGT. The CDR3 sequence is 13 residues long. Specified treatment: some 20 received Ad26.COV2.S at low or high dose, single or two shots; several received placebo; per-sample allocation not given. Day 63 after the first injection of vaccine or placebo was the sampling time. Assay used: immunoSEQ multiplex PCR; TCRdb lists only in-frame clones, some missing. This sample yields about 370,000 clones, of which 80% to 90% are seen a single time; 3.5% belongs to the top ten.

The receptor was isolated from a person aged 18-60 years who received the Ad26.COV2.S COVID-19 vaccine or a placebo. This chain connects TRBV6-1 to TRBJ1-5, with D maybe TRBD1 (6 bases). The sample in question was peripheral blood, obtained in a trial of Ad26.COV2.S vaccine versus placebo. The CDR3 here is CASRPGVNQPQHF. DNA of the CDR3: TGTGCCAGCAGGCCAGGGGTCAATCAGCCCCAGCATTTT.